This TCR beta chain was sequenced during a study of T cell repertoires in breast cancer (dated by TCRdb to about 2016). Regarding the research as a whole: Samples profiled in the study came from tumors, lymph nodes and peripheral blood lymphocytes of breast cancer patients, along with peripheral blood from healthy control donors. Tumors and tumor-involved lymph nodes were minced and digested with Liberase and DNase, then filtered through 70-um and 40-um filters. The majority of the 20 or so patient tumors analyzed for shared TCRs were ER+/PR+. Tumor-free lymph nodes were processed with no enzymatic digestion, and blood samples were separated using Ficoll. Because breast cancer has a low mutational burden and rarely has common mutations, the study reasoned that TCRs shared between breast cancer patients would target shared antigens. Controls included nine healthy donors of an age range similar to the patients. On average, sequencing produced about 550,000 sequences per sample, which came to roughly 10 reads per input cell.

This clonotype has only a few counts. The specificity of this receptor is unknown. Its ends do not fully match the called genes, so a read error is possible. Library method: emulsion pairing. Unpaired genes were suppressed by a second nested PCR containing blocking oligos, after which a third nested PCR added Illumina adaptors and barcodes. Each emulsion RT-PCR master mix held about 4,500-250,000 T cells and included C-region, Stepout and V-region primers. The emulsions were generated using the Micellula Emulsion and Purification Kit, and the RT-PCR was run with Qiagen OneStep RT-PCR reagents. Pooled libraries were sequenced with paired-end 2 x 250 reads on an Illumina MiSeq. Processing in the source paper ran as follows. Read pairs were joined in Galaxy and clipped at the engineered overlap into separate alpha and beta files; unclipped reads were discarded. To assign alpha-beta pairs, the researchers used CompleteTCR, a MiTCR-based pipeline that relies on an R script to link chains sharing read cluster identifiers. TCR sequences observed only once, about 1-3.3%, were removed as potential sequencing errors. Using fastp trimming at Q25 and MiXCR clonotype assembly, TCRdb reanalyzed the public sequencing data and kept in-frame beta chains. A single entry per CDR3 protein holds the most common genes and DNA from its merged rows. V and J calls and clone size were set by TCRdb, not the authors. For this sample the table gives tens of thousands of distinct CDR3 sequences, of which under 60% were detected only once. Of the sample, less than 80% falls within the top ten clones.

Broad study findings and their caveats: Sentinel lymph nodes involved by tumor shared about fourfold more TCRs with matched tumor repertoires than tumor-free nodes did (7.7% versus 2%). Emulsion RT-PCR was considered qualitative rather than quantitative, because transcript abundance and primer differences skewed the recovery of clones. Possible tumor specificity was suggested for some 17 TCR pairs that were shared across seven or more patient tumors yet rarely found in control blood. Genuine antitumor clones may have been missed because singleton TCRs were discarded and only part of each tumor was sampled. Shared TCRs were encoded by various nucleotide sequences, which suggests selection and expansion based on antigen.

Paired alpha-beta TCRs of CD8+ T cells were analyzed using an expanded emulsion RT-PCR method with primers for all TCR V genes. Before emulsion RT-PCR, CD8+ T cells were isolated with a CD8 positive selection kit and incubated overnight in roughly 9.1 IU/mL IL-2. The sequence was collected from a pool of human donors with breast cancer or a healthy control (not recorded which). Specimen: CD8+ T cells.

The sequence in DNA is TGCAGTGCTAGAGATTGGGAGGGGCCACCCCAGTTC. It codes for CSARDWEGPPQF. The chain uses TRBV20-1 and TRBJ1-2; a weak D assignment points to TRBD1 (5 bases agree). As encoded in the germline V gene (reference sequence), CDR1 is DFQATT while CDR2 is SNEGSKA. The CDR3 numbers 12 residues from cysteine through phenylalanine. Of all the DNA, just the CDR3 is kept, 36 bases in frame from base 1.